This TCR beta chain was found in a study of EBV T-cell therapy then PD-1 blockade in nasopharyngeal carcinoma. Some clones are missing from TCRdb's copy, which holds only in-frame ones; the method was immunoSEQ multiplex PCR. The data contain 15,000 or so clones, roughly 88% of them singletons. Trimming cost V 1 base and J 8 bases, with 12 bases left between them. Germline V gene sequence: CDR1 MGHRA, CDR2 YSYEKL. CDR3 length equals 14 residues. In the case of this clone: Its antigen is undetermined.

Treatment given: AdE1-LMPpoly-expanded autologous EBV-specific T-cell therapy followed by anti-PD-1 nivolumab. The sequence was obtained from a man aged 35 to 55 with nasopharyngeal carcinoma. The sequencing here drew on CD8+ T cells from blood, taken at day 0 from a patient whose treatment included autologous EBV-specific T cells and nivolumab. The chain recombines TRBV4-1 with TRBJ2-1; D remains ambiguous. The CDR3 DNA reads as TGCGCCAGCAGCCAAGGACCGGGTCGTTATGAGCAGTTCTTC. This sequence encodes CASSQGPGRYEQFF.